Reported below is one T cell receptor beta chain. This sample was included in a study of T cell changes during pregnancy in multiple sclerosis. Assay: immunoSEQ multiplex PCR; the TCRdb copy retains only in-frame clones and omits some. Among 45,000 to 60,000 clones listed, approximately 90% were seen once. Material: CD4+ T cells from peripheral blood mononuclear cells, obtained before pregnancy. The TCR comes from a female donor with multiple sclerosis, enrolled in a pregnancy study.

In DNA, the CDR3 is TGTGCCAGCAGCAAAGGTAAGTACGGGGGGTTAGGCAATCAGCCCCAGCATTTT. This encodes CASSKGKYGGLGNQPQHF. The chain links TRBV21-1 to TRBJ1-5. TRBV21-1 is noted as a pseudogene. The CDR3 length is 18 residues.